This TCR beta chain emerged from a study of beta chain features in type 1 diabetes. Concerning this clone: This likely stems from a read error, as it lies one base from a far larger clone.

Every bit of the isolated RNA underwent reverse transcription, so sequencing read expressed TCRB transcripts. Sequencing was performed with immunoSEQ multiplex PCR; in TCRdb, only in-frame clones are kept and a portion is missing. Found here are about 340,000 clones, 7.5% to 9% of them singletons; the top ten hold approximately 0.47%. Germline values: CDR1 SGHNT, CDR2 YYREEE (reference sequence). The V segment lost 4 bases and the J segment 2 bases; nucleotides outside the gene matches: 2. The CDR3 runs 13 residues. The sequence was obtained from a woman between 18 and 30 years old in good health. This chain connects TRBV5-4 to TRBJ2-7, with 8 bases matching TRBD1. Sample: central memory CD4+ T cells from blood. CDR3 protein: CASSTGGPYEQYF. The CDR3 DNA follows: TGTGCCAGCAGCACAGGGGGACCCTACGAGCAGTACTTC.